The sequence of this TCR beta chain was determined in a study of cytomegalovirus exposure and HLA in healthy donors. Study results and caveats: Most observed TCR sequences were rare, whereas some public TCRs were detected in many donors. In vitro assays verified that three CMV-associated chains recognized CMV antigens specifically. The tendency of first-cohort TCR clusters to co-occur in the 120 or so validation repertoires emerged from a later analysis.

Note on this clone: Its antigen is not identified.

The donors belonged to the roughly 110-subject validation cohort, separate from the roughly 720-subject first cohort. Data came from immunoSEQ multiplex PCR; TCRdb stores just in-frame clones and leaves some out. The sample carries tens of thousands of clones, around 97% recorded once. Per the germline V gene, CDR1 is LNHDA and CDR2 is SQIVND (reference sequence). This CDR3 comprises 12 residues. V lost 4 bases and J lost 6; bases outside the gene matches: 1. This chain uses TRBV19 with TRBJ1-2, with 8 nucleotides matching TRBD1. The sample consisted of PBMCs. The clonotype was recovered from a woman aged 18-29 years in good health and CMV-seropositive. For the CDR3, the DNA is TGTGCCAGTAGTAGGACAGGGAATGGCTACACCTTC. Translating gives CASSRTGNGYTF.